The text below deals with one T cell receptor beta chain. This clonotype has a count of ten or more. Its recognized antigen is unknown. Per-nucleotide qualities are absent, and no much larger clonotype sits a single base away. No patient had a history of other malignancies or prior chemotherapy or radiotherapy, and all had node-negative disease on CT and PET/CT. Six milliliters of peripheral venous blood were drawn into EDTA tubes at each of two time points. PBMCs were isolated by Ficoll-Paque Plus density-gradient centrifugation. Right after collection, samples were placed at -80 degrees C and kept there until analysis. Two rounds of multiplex PCR on genomic DNA were used to amplify the TCR beta CDR3 region. The first PCR round used primers specific to each TRBV and TRBJ gene, with sequences filed in Chinese patent CN105087789A. The second PCR round used universal primers. The Roche High Pure PCR Template Preparation Kit was used to extract genomic DNA from frozen PBMCs. The libraries underwent paired-end sequencing with 151 bp reads on an Illumina HiSeq 3000. Per the authors' processing: Raw reads lacking the multiplex PCR primer sequences were removed with CutAdapt. High-quality paired reads were merged into contigs with PEAR. By alignment to reference sequences, MiXCR assigned TRB V, D and J gene segments to each contig. To remove sequencing errors, CDR3 sequences were clustered according to base quality and sequence similarity. Diversity was calculated as Shannon entropy divided by the natural log of the number of productive TCR sequences. One minus Shannon entropy divided by the natural log of the number of unique clonotypes was used as the definition of clonality. Progression-free survival cut-offs for repertoire metrics were chosen using the Youden index of ROC curves, with analyses run in R 3.5.3. TCRdb ran its own pipeline on the public reads, namely fastp trimming at Q25 and MiXCR clone calling, and kept in-frame beta chains. All rows with the same CDR3 protein become a single entry with the most common DNA and genes. TCRdb assigned the V and J calls; the authors' analysis was not used. This sample lists about 35,000 distinct CDR3 sequences; under 40% were detected once. Roughly 15% of the sample lies in the top ten.

This record comes from a study of prognosis after radiotherapy for stage I lung cancer (dated by TCRdb to the early 2020s). With regard to the full study: Around 20 stage I NSCLC patients were enrolled in Nanjing, China, between 2018 and early 2019. The cohort included about twelve men and more than 5 women, with a median age of around 70 years and a range of about 53 to 90 years. SBRT was not combined with any concurrent therapy in any patient. In about 14 patients the disease was a newly diagnosed primary stage I lung tumor, whereas about five had oligometastatic NSCLC following surgical resection of the primary tumor. The study profiled peripheral blood TCR beta repertoires from stage I NSCLC patients before and after stereotactic body radiotherapy and related them to distant failure. Every patient was regarded as medically inoperable, because of comorbidities in some twelve cases and refusal of surgery in seven or eight cases. Some 11 patients had adenocarcinoma and seven had squamous cell carcinoma as the tumor histology. The study took one blood sample before SBRT and one after SBRT from each of some 20 patients and sequenced all 38 samples. After SBRT, distant metastases developed in about 20% of the 19 patients at a median of 7 months, while the remaining 15 patients had no significant progression. Using image-guided IMRT or VMAT, SBRT was delivered in 3 to 5 fractions at a biologically effective dose of at least 100 Gy. What the research found in general, with its limitations: Differences by metastasis status were reportedly seen in TRBV and TRBJ usage frequencies, involving two V genes at baseline and, after SBRT, roughly ten V genes and two J genes. The small cohort and short follow-up limited the study, so independent validation of the findings is needed. Post-SBRT Shannon entropy and its change from baseline were lower in patients who developed distant metastases; baseline Shannon entropy was not associated with metastases. After SBRT, the number of unique TCR clones decreased (median around 10,000 before versus 6,500 to 7,000 after; Wilcoxon paired P=0.011). No determination of tumor specificity was made for expanded TCR clones. All reported P values were unadjusted for multiple comparisons.

Trimming at the junction amounts to 6 bases on V and 3 bases on J, and the germline ends lie 6 bases apart. Reading the germline V gene gives CDR1 SNHLY and CDR2 FYNNEI. Its CDR3 holds 12 amino acids, cysteine through phenylalanine. Only CDR3 DNA is held: 36 bases, read in frame from base 1. The source was PBMCs, collected before or after stereotactic body radiation therapy (not recorded which). The TCR sequence derives from a donor at least 50 years old with non-small cell lung cancer. Recombination joined TRBV2 with TRBJ1-5, with the D gene too uncertain to name. The CDR3 is CASRDYNQPQHF. The DNA sequence is as follows: TGTGCCAGCAGGGACTACAATCAGCCCCAGCATTTT.